The present entry profiles one T cell receptor beta chain with its context. Antigen specificity is unknown. Profiled with immunoSEQ multiplex PCR; TCRdb holds only in-frame clones, not every one. Counted here are over 200,000 clones, 70% occurring once; the ten biggest clones make up approximately 6.3%. This sample was included in a study of cytotoxic CD8 clonotypes in ibrutinib-treated CLL. Overall study results and limits: Rare overall, public clonotypes shrank or held steady under therapy.

The CDR3 spans 13 residues. Per the germline V gene, CDR1 is GTSNPN and CDR2 is SVGIG (reference sequence). Trimming left V 1 base short and J 5 bases short, with 11 bases between. Sequencing was performed on PBMCs, taken after 12 months of ibrutinib treatment. V is TRBV30 and J is TRBJ1-2; D perhaps matches TRBD1 (6 bases). The clonotype comes from a human donor with chronic lymphocytic leukemia. CDR3 region: CAWSAGTRYGYTF. The CDR3 DNA reads TGTGCCTGGAGTGCCGGGACACGGTATGGCTACACCTTC.